The rows below give T cell receptor beta chains drawn from one sample of a study of PD-1 blockade in classical Hodgkin lymphoma. The method was immunoSEQ multiplex PCR; TCRdb's version includes in-frame clones alone and lacks a portion of them. In the table there are 20,000 to 25,000 clones, around three quarters of which are singletons. The material was peripheral blood mononuclear cells (PBMCs), obtained before the second cycle of nivolumab. These receptors all come from a human donor with classical Hodgkin lymphoma. The CDR3 runs from the conserved cysteine through the conserved F or W. A D gene is named only where the DNA matches it firmly. Only some rows state a clone size, as once, few, many or a class for expanded clones.

TRBJ1-2	-	-	TRBV25-1	CASSLTGSGNYGYTF	TGTGCCAGCAGTCTCACAGGGTCGGGTAACTATGGCTACACCTTC
TRBJ2-7	-	-	TRBV18	CASSPTSQEDEQYF	TGTGCCAGCTCACCGACCAGTCAAGAGGACGAGCAGTACTTC
TRBJ2-7	-	-	TRBV18	CASSPWDRYEQYF	TGTGCCAGCTCACCATGGGACCGGTACGAGCAGTACTTC
TRBJ2-7	-	TRBD1	TRBV10-3	CAIRSGTGGSYEQYF	TGTGCCATCAGGAGCGGGACAGGGGGCTCCTACGAGCAGTACTTC
TRBJ2-5	medium-sized	-	TRBV5-1	CASSLGELWGETQYF	TGCGCCAGCAGCTTGGGGGAGCTCTGGGGGGAGACCCAGTACTTC
TRBJ2-2	-	-	TRBV5-1	CASSQENTGELFF	TGCGCCAGCAGCCAGGAAAACACCGGGGAGCTGTTTTTT
TRBJ2-5	once	TRBD2	TRBV13	CASSPSSGDSQETQYF	TGTGCCAGCAGCCCATCTAGCGGGGATTCCCAAGAGACCCAGTACTTC
TRBJ2-7	-	-	TRBV27	CASSLDGVLNYEQYF	TGTGCCAGCAGTTTGGACGGTGTTTTGAACTACGAGCAGTACTTC
TRBJ2-7	-	-	TRBV4-1	CASSRTLAYEQYF	TGCGCCAGCAGTCGGACGCTCGCCTACGAGCAGTACTTC
TRBJ2-7	-	-	TRBV9	CASSVGRPRDEQYF	TGTGCCAGCAGCGTGGGCCGGCCCAGAGACGAGCAGTACTTC
TRBJ2-7	-	TRBD2	TRBV4-1	CASSQYFGLAGDYEQYF	TGCGCCAGCAGCCAATACTTTGGACTAGCGGGAGACTACGAGCAGTACTTC
TRBJ1-2	-	-	TRBV7-2	CASSLGRGARGYTF	TGTGCCAGCAGCTTAGGAAGGGGGGCGCGGGGCTACACCTTC
TRBJ1-3	-	TRBD1	TRBV5-6	CASSIDRGLGNTIYF	TGTGCCAGCAGCATCGACAGGGGGCTAGGAAACACCATATATTTT
TRBJ2-7	-	-	TRBV7-2	CASSSRSSSYEQYF	TGTGCCAGCAGCTCCCGGTCGAGCTCCTACGAGCAGTACTTC
TRBJ2-7	-	-	TRBV13	CASSLGGAPYEQYF	TGTGCCAGCAGCCTAGGGGGGGCCCCCTACGAGCAGTACTTC
TRBJ1-4	once	-	TRBV15	CATSRVVADEKLFF	TGTGCCACCAGCAGAGTGGTGGCCGATGAAAAACTGTTTTTT
TRBJ2-2	few	-	TRBV5-1	CASSLVVVTGELFF	TGCGCCAGCAGCTTGGTCGTTGTGACCGGGGAGCTGTTTTTT
TRBJ1-2	-	-	TRBV5-6	CASSLADGNYGYTF	TGTGCCAGCAGCTTGGCTGACGGGAACTATGGCTACACCTTC
TRBJ1-2	few	-	TRBV4-3	CASSQGRGGYGYTF	TGCGCCAGCAGCCAGGGGCGGGGGGGCTATGGCTACACCTTC
TRBJ2-2	-	-	TRBV27	CASSGAGWYTGELFF	TGTGCCAGCAGCGGGGCCGGGTGGTACACCGGGGAGCTGTTTTTT
TRBJ2-5	-	-	TRBV6-6	CASTDLRGQETQYF	TGTGCCAGCACCGACCTCAGGGGCCAAGAGACCCAGTACTTC
TRBJ2-4	-	-	TRBV5-4	CASSLAPETKNIQYF	TGTGCCAGCAGCCTGGCCCCCGAAACCAAAAACATTCAGTACTTC
TRBJ1-3	-	-	TRBV6-6	CASTRIGTSGNTIYF	TGTGCCAGCACCCGGATCGGGACCTCTGGAAACACCATATATTTT
TRBJ2-7	few	-	TRBV7-2	CASSSIGRYEQYF	TGTGCCAGCAGCTCGATCGGCCGTTACGAGCAGTACTTC
TRBJ1-4	-	TRBD1	TRBV7-9	CASSLGQGATGEKLFF	TGTGCCAGCAGCTTAGGACAGGGGGCGACGGGTGAAAAACTGTTTTTT
TRBJ2-1	-	-	TRBV7-2	CASSLPAFGNEQFF	TGTGCCAGCAGCTTGCCCGCCTTCGGCAATGAGCAGTTCTTC
TRBJ1-5	-	-	TRBV19	CASSGASRGNQPQHF	TGTGCCAGTTCCGGCGCGAGCAGGGGCAATCAGCCCCAGCATTTT
TRBJ2-2	-	-	TRBV6-6	CASSYWNTGELFF	TGTGCCAGCAGTTACTGGAACACCGGGGAGCTGTTTTTT
TRBJ1-6	-	-	TRBV7-6	CASSLDGGNSPLHF	TGTGCCAGCAGCTTAGACGGCGGTAATTCACCCCTCCACTTT
TRBJ1-3	-	-	TRBV28	CASTSPREFGNTIYF	TGTGCCAGCACCTCACCCCGGGAATTTGGAAACACCATATATTTT
TRBJ1-5	-	-	TRBV27	CASSLRQLSNQPQHF	TGTGCCAGCAGTTTGAGGCAGCTTAGCAATCAGCCCCAGCATTTT
TRBJ2-1	-	TRBD2	TRBV11-3	CASSLRASGRAWHEQFF	TGTGCCAGCAGCTTAAGGGCTAGCGGGAGGGCCTGGCATGAGCAGTTCTTC
TRBJ2-1	few	TRBD2	TRBV11-2	CASSLDRLAGRQFF	TGTGCCAGCAGCTTAGATCGACTAGCGGGCAGGCAGTTCTTC
TRBJ1-4	-	-	TRBV4-1	CASSQGIEEKLFF	TGCGCCAGCAGCCAAGGGATCGAAGAAAAACTGTTTTTT
TRBJ2-5	-	-	TRBV6-1	CASSEARRQGLYQETQYF	TGTGCCAGCAGTGAAGCCCGGCGACAGGGACTGTACCAAGAGACCCAGTACTTC
TRBJ2-4	-	-	TRBV7-2	CASSLSDLAKNIQYF	TGTGCCAGCAGCTTAAGCGACCTAGCCAAAAACATTCAGTACTTC
TRBJ1-2	-	TRBD1	TRBV19	CASSAYTGGRYGYTF	TGTGCCAGTAGTGCCTACACAGGGGGCCGCTATGGCTACACCTTC
TRBJ1-5	-	TRBD1	TRBV28	CASSFRRQGWNQPQHF	TGTGCCAGCAGTTTCAGGAGACAGGGGTGGAATCAGCCCCAGCATTTT